What follows is one TCR beta chain and its context. Its antigen is undetermined. Trimming took 5 bases from V and 4 from J, leaving 14 bases between them. The germline gives CDR1 SGHAT, CDR2 FQNNGV. The CDR3 sequence is 14 residues long. Clones were sequenced by immunoSEQ multiplex PCR, and TCRdb holds only the in-frame ones, with some missing. The sample lists 300,000 to 400,000 clones, 86% seen once, with roughly 0.75% in the top ten. The entry originates in a study of cytomegalovirus exposure and HLA in healthy donors. Study observations and caveats: Most sequenced TCRs were rare (though some public TCRs occurred in many donors).

The sample comprised PBMCs. The origin of this receptor is a woman aged 18-29 years in good health and CMV-seronegative. The J gene is TRBJ1-2, the V gene TRBV11-2; D is uncertain. The CDR3: CASSPRGNLYGYTF. The CDR3 nucleotides read TGTGCCAGCAGCCCCCGGGGAAACCTCTATGGCTACACCTTC.